This TCR beta chain was documented in a study of blood T cell repertoires in COVID-19. Study-wide context: Specimens from acute and convalescent COVID-19 originated in the United States, Italy and Spain. From T cells, B-cell-depleted T cells, or PBMCs came the material, which was cDNA or gDNA.

Authors' processing steps: Estimates of nucleated cell counts were drawn from the amplification of reference gene primers. Using immunoSEQ multiplex PCR, the repertoire was profiled, and TCRdb retains in-frame clones only, with some absent. From that table come the V and J calls and clone size; the DNA was used to work out D and trimming. The data contain 260,000 or so clones, roughly four fifths of them singletons. V was clipped by 2 bases and J by 1 base, with 9 bases between them. This CDR3 is 14 amino acids long. Material for sequencing was peripheral blood. The receptor was derived from a woman aged 70 to 79 with acute or convalescent COVID-19. This chain connects TRBV23-1 to TRBJ2-7; D not certain. TRBV23-1 is sorted into the ORF group, with uncertain function. In DNA, the CDR3 is TGCGCCAGCAGTCAAAGTGGCAGATCCTACGAGCAGTACTTC. Amino acids: CASSQSGRSYEQYF.